This TCR beta chain stems from a study of shared clonotypes between healthy human individuals (TCRdb year 2020). With regard to the full study: A few men and a couple of women, aged 18 to 49 years, made up the cohort. For each donor, CD4 naive and CD4 memory were each given three plates, CD8 naive was given two plates, and CD8 memory was given one plate. The study deeply sequenced blood TCR repertoires of about 5 healthy adults to estimate repertoire size and the extent of clonotype sharing between individuals. Different laboratories and diverse techniques were used to prepare libraries and sequence TCR repertoires, to increase sequencing depth and limit assay-specific biases. Leukapheresis yielded between about 0.94 and 8.9 billion PBMCs per donor.

For this clone: Its binding antigen is unknown. The input lacks base qualities; no much larger clone sits a single base away.

The donors were healthy, HIV-negative adults with no recently reported acute infections or vaccinations. Only Caucasian adults living in Nashville, Tennessee, USA were represented among the donors. CD4+ T cells were enriched by magnetic negative selection; naive cells were then positively selected on CD45RA, and the negative fraction formed the memory subset. After blood collection by leukapheresis, PBMCs were isolated using Ficoll-Histopaque density gradient centrifugation and then cryopreserved in the vapor phase of liquid nitrogen. Analytical flow cytometry was used to check the purity and quantity of every magnetically sorted T cell population. From each sorted fraction, genomic DNA was isolated and quantified by UV absorbance on a Nanodrop 2000c. The full study reports these points: Because the study included a small number of donors, the genetic and exposure-history diversity represented was limited. Even with the large sequencing depth, rarefaction of the sorted-subset datasets indicated that sequencing was incomplete. Estimated clonotype richness was generally larger for naive than for memory subsets. Pairwise subsampling indicated that sequencing depth was expected to affect the degree of clonotype sharing among donors. Sampling was restricted to blood, and TCR repertoires in tissue are likely to differ from TCR repertoires in blood. Compared with non-shared clonotypes, the clonotypes found in all four sorted-subset donors had higher generation probabilities. Sharing across a few donors was observed for around 5% of naive CD4, over 3% of naive CD8, over 2% of memory CD4, and over 0.3% of memory CD8 clonotypes.

CDR1 and CDR2 are drawn from the germline V gene: SGHTA, FQGNSA. The CDR3 numbers 16 residues from cysteine through phenylalanine. Only the CDR3 region is kept as DNA, spanning 48 bases read in frame from base 1. Trimming takes 3 bases from V and 5 bases from J, and the germline ends sit 19 bases apart. TCR CDR3 regions were amplified from genomic DNA by multiplex PCR using the deep immunoSEQ assay. For each cell subset, the extracted genomic DNA was distributed evenly across all wells of several immunoSEQ 96-well plates, and each plate served as one replicate. For sorted subsets, 150 to 250 ng genomic DNA, equal to 25,000 to 35,000 T cell genomes, was loaded into each replicate PCR. Purified libraries were quantified with a Qubit 3.0 fluorometer, sized on a Bioanalyzer 2100, and re-quantified with the KAPA Library Quantification kit. A separate single-read 150-cycle Illumina NextSeq 550 flow cell was used to sequence each immunoSEQ 96-well plate. Per the original workflow: The immunoSEQ output contained only junctional sequences without quality scores, so filtering could not match that applied to full-length reads. To assign V/J genes and CDR3, sequences were annotated using PyIR, a Python wrapper for IgBLAST v1.9, with IMGT germline references. Reads were removed for weak V/J assignments (E-value above 1e-6), missing CDR3, stop codons, out-of-frame junctions, or ambiguous translated residues. V3J clonotypes were defined as sequences sharing the same inferred V gene, J gene, and CDR3 amino acid sequence. Percentage overlap between repertoires was computed as shared unique clonotypes divided by the size of the smaller repertoire. Three approaches were used to assess repertoire richness: RTK rarefaction, the Chao1 estimator, and Recon v2.1 estimates of unobserved clonotypes. OLGA was used to compute generation probabilities for all TCRbeta clonotypes that the gDNA method yielded from several donors. TCRdb took over this immuneACCESS table, retaining in-frame rearrangements with V and J assigned. Such tables are incomplete; in checked studies, under half of the missing clones stem from an unresolved V gene, and the remainder is unexplained. V and J calls plus clone size are reproduced from that table; the DNA served to infer D and trimming. Here the sample has 2.5 million or so clones; around nine tenths occur a single time. The top ten hold about 0.13% of the sample.

The sequence joins TRBV7-2 to TRBJ2-5; the D gene may be TRBD1 or TRBD2, since each aligns over 5 bases. Sample: naive CD4+ T cells sorted from blood. This specimen's cell subset or site label, per the study, means: CD45RA+ positively selected. The sequence came from a man younger than 35 in good health. The nucleotide sequence reads TGTGCCAGCAGCTTTAGGGTGGGGGAGTTGAGGGAGACCCAGTACTTC. Its protein reads: CASSFRVGELRETQYF.